This T cell receptor (beta chain) was found in a study of blood T cell repertoires in COVID-19. Libraries were prepared by immunoSEQ multiplex PCR; TCRdb keeps only in-frame clonotypes and omits some of them. The sample has around 190,000 clones; more than 80% are singletons. The CDR3 loop spans 16 amino acids. The V gene end was trimmed by 2 bases and the J gene end by 2 bases; junction bases not matched to a gene: 0. The germline V gene encodes CDR1 SEHNR and CDR2 FQNEAQ (reference sequence). The chain couples TRBV7-9 to TRBJ2-6, with 10 bases identical to TRBD2. Sequenced input: peripheral blood. This clonotype was sampled from a woman in her thirties or forties with COVID-19, enrolled during active disease. CDR3 coding DNA: TGTGCCAGCAGCTTAAGCGGGGGGGCTGGGGCCAACGTCCTGACTTTC. Translating gives CASSLSGGAGANVLTF.